This passage covers 16 T cell receptor beta chains from one sample sequenced in a study of T cell responses to AZD1222 COVID-19 vaccine. Sequencing used immunoSEQ multiplex PCR; TCRdb keeps in-frame clones, though not all of them. The sample gives 100,000 or so clones, roughly 86% of which show up once; around 3.8% is in the top ten. The sample consisted of peripheral blood, taken on day 0 of MenACWY control vaccination. Receptor source: an adult in good health.

The chain is built from TRBV19 and TRBJ1-1; TRBD1 might be the D (6 bases). V lost 5 bases to trimming and J lost 6 bases, with 16 bases between them. The CDR3 length is 14 residues. Germline CDR1 and CDR2: LNHDA and SQIVND (reference sequence). As DNA, the CDR3 is TGTGCCAGTAGTCCGGGGGCGGATATTTCTGAAGCTTTCTTT. It codes for CASSPGADISEAFF.

This chain joins TRBV6-5 and TRBJ1-1; TRBD1 is a possible D gene (5 bases). The V end was cut by 6 bases, the J end by 0 bases, with 11 bases between. Per germline, CDR1 MNHEY and CDR2 SVGAGI. The CDR3 sequence is 14 residues long. CDR3 residues: CASRSRGMNTEAFF. The DNA of the CDR3 is TGTGCCAGCAGGTCCCGGGGGATGAACACTGAAGCTTTCTTT.

This chain connects TRBV9 to TRBJ2-7; D is uncertain. Germline CDR1 is SGDLS and CDR2 is YYNGEE. This CDR3 is 14 amino acids long. Trimming pared 7 bases from V and 7 bases from J, leaving 21 bases between. In nucleotides, the CDR3 is TGTGCCAGCCATCCGGGCACGACTCCCCGGGAGCAGTACTTC. Protein: CASHPGTTPREQYF.

The gene calls are TRBV24-1 and TRBJ1-3; no reliable D call. V lost 1 base, J lost 4 bases, and 10 bases lay in between. CDR3 size: 15 residues. Germline V gene lookup returns CDR1 KGHDR and CDR2 SFDVKD. The CDR3 nucleotides are TGTGCCACCAGTGATTTCACAACCGGGGGAAACACCATATATTTT. Encoded protein: CATSDFTTGGNTIYF.

The chain carries TRBV6-5 and TRBJ2-4; D gene unclear. Deletions cut 6 bases from V and 3 bases from J, with 12 bases between. This CDR3 has 14 amino acids. Germline-derived CDR1 and CDR2 are MNHEY and SVGAGI. DNA of the CDR3: TGTGCCAGCAGCCCGGTGGGCGGCAAAAACATTCAGTACTTC. Translation gives CASSPVGGKNIQYF.

This chain links TRBV7-2 with TRBJ1-1; a weak D match, TRBD1 (5 bases). Germline V gene lookup returns CDR1 SGHTA and CDR2 FQGNSA. Trimming cost V 6 bases and J 0 bases, with 14 bases left between them. The CDR3 sequence is 15 residues long. The CDR3 DNA follows: TGTGCCAGCAGGCCTGGAGGACAATTGAACACTGAAGCTTTCTTT. Translated: CASRPGGQLNTEAFF.

The chain recombines TRBV18 with TRBJ2-2, with 11 bases identical to TRBD2. The trim removed 3 bases at V and 3 bases at J, leaving 3 bases unmatched. The length of the CDR3 is 16 residues. Per germline, CDR1 KGHSH and CDR2 LQKENI. CDR3 sequence: CASSPTSGGYTGELFF. The CDR3, as DNA: TGTGCCAGCTCACCCACTAGCGGGGGCTACACCGGGGAGCTGTTTTTT. Supplemented by reference TRBV18 and TRBJ2-2, the full variable domain reads NAGVMQNPRHLVRRRGQEARLRCSPMKGHSHVYWYRQLPEEGLKFMVYLQKENIIDESGMPKERFSAEFPKEGPSILRIQQVVRGDSAAYFCASSPTSGGYTGELFFGEGSRLTVL.

The V and J genes are TRBV6-5 and TRBJ1-6; D is undetermined. The CDR3 totals 16 residues. V was pared by 0 bases and J by 0 bases, with 6 bases between. Germline values: CDR1 MNHEY, CDR2 SVGAGI. The CDR3: CASSYSSSSYNSPLHF. DNA for the CDR3: TGTGCCAGCAGTTACTCAAGCAGCTCCTATAATTCACCCCTCCACTTT.

The chain combines TRBV7-3 with TRBJ1-1; possible D gene TRBD1, 5 bases. Trimming took off 4 bases at V and 9 bases at J, with 12 bases between the two ends. The V gene's germline CDR1 is SGHTA and CDR2 FQGTGA. CDR3 length equals 12 residues. The CDR3 DNA sequence: TGTGCCAGCAGCTCCGGCGCAGGGAAAGCTTTCTTT. This codes for CASSSGAGKAFF.

V usage is TRBV4-1 and J usage is TRBJ2-1; D may correspond to TRBD1 or TRBD2 (6 bases each). Germline loops: CDR1 MGHRA, CDR2 YSYEKL. There are 16 residues in the CDR3. Trimming took 1 base from V and 6 from J, leaving 16 bases between them. The CDR3 region has the DNA TGCGCCAGCAGCCAAGTGGGGGCTACTAGCATCAATGAGCAGTTCTTC. This gives the protein CASSQVGATSINEQFF.

The genes are TRBV2 and TRBJ2-4, with D possibly being TRBD1 (6 bases). V shed 8 bases and J shed 4 bases, with 18 bases lying between them. Per germline, CDR1 SNHLY and CDR2 FYNNEI. The CDR3 has 15 residues. The CDR3 nucleotides read TGTGCCAGCTGCCTGTCCCGGGACATAAAAAACATTCAGTACTTC. Protein: CASCLSRDIKNIQYF.

The chain combines TRBV6-5 with TRBJ1-5; 9 nucleotides agree with TRBD1. The V segment lost 6 bases and the J segment 0 bases; nucleotides outside the gene matches: 3. CDR1 is MNHEY and CDR2 is SVGAGI in the germline V gene. This CDR3 has 15 residues. CDR3 residues: CASSEDRGSNQPQHF. CDR3 nucleotide sequence: TGTGCCAGCAGCGAGGACAGGGGTAGCAATCAGCCCCAGCATTTT.

Only one count was recorded for this clone. This chain connects TRBV4-2 to TRBJ2-2; no firm D call. CDR1 is LGHNA and CDR2 is YNFKEQ in the germline V gene. V lost 0 bases and J lost 0, with 5 bases in between. The length of the CDR3 is 15 residues. The CDR3 is CASSQEGTNTGELFF. The CDR3 DNA follows: TGTGCCAGCAGCCAAGAGGGGACGAACACCGGGGAGCTGTTTTTT.

V gene TRBV3-1 (or the pseudogene TRBV3-2) combines with J gene TRBJ1-4, with D uncertain. Trimming removed 4 bases at V and 7 bases at J, with 13 bases between. Per germline, CDR1 LGHDT and CDR2 YNNKEL (reference sequence). The CDR3 has 14 residues. CDR3 nucleotides: TGTGCCAGCAGCCGGGAGGGCTCCGGTGAAAAACTGTTTTTT. Its protein is CASSREGSGEKLFF.

CDR3 sequence reads: CASSYFMGQGQETQYF. As DNA, the CDR3 is TGTGCCAGCAGCTATTTTATGGGACAGGGACAAGAGACCCAGTACTTC. The rearrangement uses TRBV5-8 and TRBJ2-5; 9 bases map to TRBD1. Germline trimming cut 3 bases from V and 2 bases from J; bases unmatched to any gene: 8. Germline CDR1 reads SGHTS; CDR2 reads YDEGEE. This CDR3 spans 16 amino acids.

V and J are TRBV19 and TRBJ2-3, with 7 bases that match TRBD2. The V segment lost 6 bases and the J segment 6 bases; nucleotides outside the gene matches: 6. Per germline, CDR1 LNHDA and CDR2 SQIVND (reference sequence). The CDR3 is 13 amino acids. The CDR3 region is CASSWAREDTQYF. CDR3 in DNA: TGTGCCAGTAGCTGGGCGCGGGAGGATACGCAGTATTTT.